The clone carrying this TCR beta chain was detected a few times. The antigen remains unidentified. The donors were in the roughly 110-subject validation cohort; that cohort was separate from the roughly 680-subject first cohort. V was pared by 5 bases and J by 6 bases, with 12 bases of the junction left unmatched. Germline lookup yields CDR1 SNHLY and CDR2 FYNNEI. The CDR3 totals 17 residues. The data were taken from a study of cytomegalovirus exposure and HLA in healthy donors. Overall study findings and caveats: Researchers counted about 150 TCR beta chains as cytomegalovirus-associated. It was confirmed in vitro that a few of the CMV-associated chains were specific for CMV antigens.

TCRdb's table, derived via immunoSEQ multiplex PCR, lists solely in-frame clones and lacks some. The data hold about 120,000 clones, with approximately 90% observed a single time. The sequenced sample consisted of PBMCs. The gene calls are TRBV2 and TRBJ1-5, with 11 nucleotides matching TRBD1. The TCR sequence derives from a woman aged 18-29 years in good health and CMV-seronegative. The CDR3 nucleotides read TGTGCCAGCAGTCATTTCGGACAGGGGGCGGCGGGTCAGCCCCAGCATTTT. The encoded protein is CASSHFGQGAAGQPQHF.